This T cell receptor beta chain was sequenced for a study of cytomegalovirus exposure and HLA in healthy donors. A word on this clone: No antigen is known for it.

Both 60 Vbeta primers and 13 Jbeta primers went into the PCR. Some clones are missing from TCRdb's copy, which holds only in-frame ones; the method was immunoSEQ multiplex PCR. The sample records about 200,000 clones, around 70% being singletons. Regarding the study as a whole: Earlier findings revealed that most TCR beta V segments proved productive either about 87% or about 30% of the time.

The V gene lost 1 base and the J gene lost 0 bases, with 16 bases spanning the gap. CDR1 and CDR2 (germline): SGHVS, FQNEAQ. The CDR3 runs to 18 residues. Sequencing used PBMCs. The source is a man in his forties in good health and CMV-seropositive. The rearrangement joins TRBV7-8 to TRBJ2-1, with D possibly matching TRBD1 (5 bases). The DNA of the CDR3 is TGTGCCAGCAGCTTAGTGGGCCAGGGCCCCAGCTCCTACAATGAGCAGTTCTTC. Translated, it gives CASSLVGQGPSSYNEQFF.